This T cell receptor beta chain was documented in a study of cytomegalovirus exposure and HLA in healthy donors (dated by TCRdb to the late 2010s). For context, the study as a whole: In an earlier analysis of roughly 590 of the donors, 276 Gb of sequence data and approximately 120 million unique TCR beta sequences from roughly 190 million T cells were reported. An early release that covered about 600 HLA-typed donors contained about 300 gigabases of sequencing data and some 87 million unique TCR sequences. Of the approximately 400 genotyped donors, 81% fell in the genetic ancestry cluster associated with self-reported Caucasian donors. The study aimed to test whether cataloging public T cell receptors could reveal signatures of past pathogen exposure. The study used immunosequencing to profile the T cell repertoires of approximately 690 subjects and linked those repertoires to cytomegalovirus serostatus. In addition to the first cohort of around 670 subjects, a separate validation cohort of 120 different subjects was used. High-throughput TCR immunosequencing, statistical association of individual TCRs with disease status, and machine learning were combined to predict cytomegalovirus infection status. A later analysis re-analyzed previously published TCR beta repertoires from roughly 600 donors and added high-resolution HLA genotyping to study TCR occurrence patterns. Rather than using new phenotypic data, the later analysis identified candidate immune exposures from TCR beta sequences and from how often those sequences occurred across donors. An earlier analysis of roughly 600 of the donors used high-throughput TCR beta sequencing to judge whether each TCR beta V gene segment behaved as functional or pseudogenic. Donor age, sex, ethnicity and CMV serostatus were compiled alongside the repertoire data. Genome-wide SNP genotypes for about three fifths of the roughly 670 donors were used in a later genetic analysis, which treated that subset as a discovery cohort. All discovery cohort repertoires had been generated on a single sequencing platform. HLA typing included class I and class II loci at four-digit resolution. Typing coverage differed by locus: A, B, C, DRB1 and DQB1 were typed in roughly 620-640 donors, DQA1 in roughly 500, DPA1 in approximately 600, and DPB1 in around 490. Roughly 5 DR-DQ haplotypes were treated as single units for association and clustering because of strong linkage in the cohort. Among around 400 genotyped donors of the cohort, an average of around 240,000 unique TCR beta nucleotide sequences were sequenced per donor, roughly 20% of them non-productive.

Remarks on this clone: Its target antigen remains unknown.

The library was produced with the immunoSEQ multiplex PCR assay. A mixture of 60 forward primers for TCR Vbeta segments and 13 reverse primers for TCR Jbeta segments was used in the multiplex PCR. The CDR3 region of rearranged TCR beta genes was amplified from genomic DNA with a multiplex PCR assay. On the Illumina HiSeq System, the amplified TCR beta libraries were sequenced as 87-base-pair reads. The authors processed their data as follows. A later analysis counted 75 million to 100 million unique TCR beta chains across the 550 to 750 repertoires, and roughly 10 million of these chains were shared by at least two donors. A nearest-neighbor algorithm error-corrected the raw reads and collapsed the reads into unique sequences, merging closely related sequences to remove PCR and sequencing errors. To assign V, D and J gene segments, CDR3 sequences were aligned to IMGT reference sequences. For a sequence to be retained, at least a six-nucleotide match to both a V gene segment and a J gene segment was required. Rearrangements were called productive when the CDR3 lacked stop codons and stayed in frame with V and J; all others were non-productive. Following IMGT convention, CDR3 was defined as the stretch from the second conserved V-encoded cysteine to the conserved J-encoded phenylalanine. The earlier analysis of 587 of the donors excluded sequences that lacked an unambiguous match to a single V gene segment. An earlier analysis of several hundred of the donors called V segments functional above 56.7% productive rearrangements and segregating when the between-donor standard deviation exceeded 5%. A statistical classification framework was developed to diagnose cytomegalovirus status using the catalog of TCR beta chain sequences. In a later analysis, V and J genes were assigned by comparing TCR nucleotide sequences against IMGT/GENE-DB human TR gene sequences. A later analysis assigned CDR3 sequences and most-parsimonious VDJ recombination scenarios with the TCRdist pipeline. In a later analysis, each TCR beta chain was defined by its CDR3 amino acid sequence together with its V-gene family, and reads lacking a unique V-gene family were excluded. To address suspected cross-contamination and a sequencing artifact, a later analysis removed 592 highly shared, low-generation-probability nucleotide sequences. For each public chain, a later analysis derived a clonal expansion index from normalized ranks of inferred template counts within each repertoire. In a later analysis, generation probabilities were computed with a VDJ recombination model fitted to out-of-frame rearrangements, and the resulting probabilities were checked against IGoR. Hypergeometric tests were used in a later analysis to score TCR-TCR, TCR-HLA and TCR-CMV co-occurrence, with a repertoire-size bias correction applied to the TCR pairs. A later analysis estimated false discovery rates by permuting HLA or CMV assignments 20 times. In a later analysis, co-occurring TCRs were grouped using DBSCAN, and TCRdist sequence similarity was added for clustering within HLA-allele-positive subsets. Repertoires with fewer than 30,000 or more than 120,000 public chains, plus five repertoires with anomalous nucleotide sharing, were excluded from co-occurrence clustering. The source is immuneACCESS, and TCRdb retained only in-frame sequences with V and J called. Part of the clones is not carried over; for the studies checked, unresolved V genes explain less than half of this, and the remainder is unexplained. Clone size and V and J calls were adopted from that table, with D and trimming inferred from the DNA. The sample's clone listing holds 75,000 to 100,000 clones. The leading ten clones occupy roughly 1.5% of the sample.

The investigation overall reported the following: A total of some 180 TCR beta chains were listed by the study as associated with cytomegalovirus. Approximately 16 rarely observed V segments, including chromosome 9 orphons, were excluded from the earlier analysis of about 610 of the donors because counts were too low. A group of highly shared sequence variants was considered likely to be a technical artifact of the sequencing pipeline. The classifier was reported to diagnose cytomegalovirus status with high specificity and sensitivity in both the original cohort and the validation cohort. The only immune exposure information available for the cohort was CMV serostatus. The 87-base-pair reads could not distinguish some IMGT-functional V segments, including TRBV6-2 and TRBV6-3, so those segments were excluded. Assigning TCR associations to individual alleles was difficult when HLA alleles, especially DR and DQ, strongly co-occurred. A further reported finding was that TCR beta sequences accurately predicted the HLA-A and HLA-B alleles for most subjects in the first cohort. While some public TCRs were present in many individuals, most TCR sequences turned up only very rarely across donors. In a later analysis, the rate of TCR association differed among HLA loci, with DRB1 alleles having the most associated TCRs and HLA-C alleles having the fewest. In an earlier analysis of more than 450 of the donors, most TCR beta V segments were observed in productive rearrangements about 87% or about 30% of the time, broadly matching IMGT annotations. A later analysis associated 17,000 or so TCR beta sequences with specific HLA alleles at a false discovery rate of 0.05. Compared with the approximately 670-donor mean, donors in an Asian-associated ancestry cluster had fewer N-insertions in productive TCRs, according to a later genetic analysis. Roughly uniform sequencing depth across donors was assumed in presence/absence analyses, although this assumption may not hold. According to a later analysis, parvovirus B19, influenza, CMV and Epstein-Barr virus appeared linked to several top co-occurrence clusters. Correlated functional status among segregating V segments might be attributable to linkage disequilibrium, but an unknown experimental factor could not be ruled out. According to the authors, the approach could potentially be generalized to other disease states and immunological phenotypes. A later genetic analysis associated a missense DCLRE1C variant with V-gene and J-gene trimming of TCR beta chains, and an independent cohort replicated the association. Compared with equally common non-associated chains, HLA-associated TCR beta chains in a later analysis were more clonally expanded and had lower generation probabilities. In a later analysis, most CMV-associated TCR beta chains were found to appear HLA-restricted, with HLA associations seemingly driven largely by CMV exposure. In this cohort, only TCR beta chains were sequenced, and detectable features were limited by the absence of alpha or paired-chain data. In vitro tests confirmed that a few of the cytomegalovirus-associated TCR beta chains recognize cytomegalovirus antigens. Because HLA typing was unavailable for some donors at each locus, only the typed subset was used in association tests.

The cohort consisted of some 730 healthy bone marrow donors. At the time of sampling, all cohort members were nominally healthy, though unrecorded immune exposures were likely present. The donor was CMV seronegative and was included in the group of 352 seronegative cohort members. A peripheral blood sample was provided by each donor, and peripheral blood mononuclear cells were used for TCR beta sequencing. The Qiagen DNeasy Blood Extraction Kit was used to extract genomic DNA from the blood cell samples. The CDR3 runs 14 amino acids, cysteine and phenylalanine included. Only the CDR3 region is kept as DNA, spanning 42 bases read in frame from base 1. V was cut back by 5 bases and J by 2 bases, leaving a gap of 13 bases between them. The germline V gene sets CDR1 to MNHEY and CDR2 to SVGAGI.

The chain is made from TRBV6-5 and TRBJ2-7, with a weak D call of TRBD1 (6 bases match). This receptor was taken from a woman in her fifties or sixties in good health and CMV-seronegative. The sample consisted of PBMCs. The CDR3 protein: CASSTKTGPYEQYF. The DNA sequence reads TGTGCCAGCAGTACCAAGACAGGCCCCTACGAGCAGTACTTC.